Here is one TCR beta chain with its context. Its antigen remains unidentified. It has no much larger one-base neighbor in the sample; base qualities were not kept. The data derive from a study of blood T cell repertoires in COVID-19 (dated by TCRdb to between 2020 and 2021). In the study overall: Collaborator samples came from the United States, Italy and Spain and covered acute and convalescent phases of COVID-19. The material from the prospective study consisted of cDNA or gDNA derived from T cells, B-cell-depleted T cells, or PBMCs. Deeply sampled blood TCRbeta repertoires from subjects exposed to, actively infected with, or recovered from COVID-19 were included in the dataset. The repertoires were released in a freely available public database meant as a resource for research on the immune response to SARS-CoV-2. Samples were obtained from the ongoing ImmuneRACE study (first 160 participants) and from over 1,000 subjects provided by 6 global collaborators. A de-identified subject ID, COVID-19 status, age in years and sex were almost always included in the sample metadata. Where available, HLA class I and class II types were obtained from metadata supplied by the sample provider rather than from assay-based typing. What the study reported, not specific to this receptor: The quantity of clinical and demographic metadata differed by source and by participant and was supplied without curation.

The CDR3 runs 11 amino acids, cysteine and phenylalanine included. The only DNA kept is the CDR3, 33 bases in frame from the first base. V is pared back by 8 bases and J by 6 bases, with 7 bases lying between the germline termini. Via the germline V gene (reference sequence), CDR1 is LGHDT and CDR2 YNNKEL. Collaborating institutions collected whole blood in K2EDTA tubes following their own protocols. For TCRbeta analysis, collaborators shipped samples in one of three forms: frozen whole blood, isolated PBMCs, or DNA extracted from either of those sample types. TCRbeta CDR3 regions were amplified from genomic DNA by means of the immunoSEQ Assay, a bias-controlled multiplex PCR. On the study's bioinformatics: Nucleated cell counts per sample were estimated from amplification of reference gene primers within the assay. To quantify the absolute abundance of each unique TCRbeta CDR3 rearrangement, sequence reads were collapsed and filtered. For each sample, productive Simpson clonality was calculated as the square root of Simpson's diversity index across productive rearrangements. This immuneACCESS table, as held by TCRdb, lists in-frame sequences with V and J called but not all clones. Of the missing ones, under half trace to an unresolved V gene in checked studies; the others have no known cause. D and trimming were read from the DNA, whereas the V and J calls and clone size are those reported in that table. The sample table shows about 210,000 clones, and more than 85% are seen once. The ten largest clones represent over 2.5% of the sample.

The sequence derives from a man aged 55 to 69 with acute or convalescent COVID-19. The sample was peripheral blood. This chain is built from TRBV3-1 (or the pseudogene TRBV3-2) and TRBJ2-2; TRBD1 might be the D gene, on 6 matching bases. The sequenced DNA is TGTGCCAGCGGGGGCTCCGGGGAGCTGTTTTTT. It encodes CASGGSGELFF.